This T cell receptor (beta chain) was obtained from a study of blood T cell repertoires in COVID-19. Study background: Samples taken during acute and convalescent COVID-19 were collected in the United States, Italy and Spain. The cDNA or gDNA used as material had been derived from T cells, B-cell-depleted T cells, or PBMCs.

The CDR3 length is 19 residues. With 2 bases removed from V and 4 bases from J, the gap between germline ends came to 25 bases. CDR1 SGHTS and CDR2 YDEGEE come from the germline V gene. The study recruited people aged roughly 18 to 100 years across about 25 US areas. Each recovered donor of Cohort 3 presented with two negative PCRs, clearance, or symptom resolution. The repertoire was sequenced with immunoSEQ multiplex PCR; TCRdb's copy has only in-frame clones and lacks some. The sample consists of about 200,000 clones, 70% to 90% of them appearing once. The receptor's source is a man aged 25-45 years who had recovered from COVID-19. Sequenced: PBMCs or T cells enriched from blood (not recorded which). The J gene is TRBJ1-5, the V gene TRBV5-8; a weak D match, TRBD1 (6 bases). The CDR3 region has the DNA TGTGCCAGCAGCTTCTGGGGGGGGTGGTTAGGACAGCCAAATCAGCCCCAGCATTTT. Amino acid sequence: CASSFWGGWLGQPNQPQHF.